A selection of T cell receptor beta chains follows, all from one sample in a study of identical twins. TCRdb independently ran MiXCR on the 5' RACE reads; one entry per CDR3 protein. The profile covers hundreds of thousands of distinct CDR3 sequences, with 21% appearing a single time and 4.3% taken by the ten largest. These same data were also listed under a study on T cells expressing NK-cell markers.

Sequenced sample: PBMCs. The receptors originated from a young woman in good health. Each CDR3 is given without its conserved first and last residue.

V: TRBV12-3/TRBV12-4; CDR3: ASSPRQGPYNEQF
V: TRBV6-5; CDR3: ASSYSGTGRTEAF
V: TRBV3-1; CDR3: ASSQAALNTGELF
V: TRBV25-1; CDR3: ASSEYDPLYGDTQY
V: TRBV12-3/TRBV12-4; CDR3: ASSLVRIYGYT
V: TRBV30; CDR3: AWKGLGDRENIQY
V: TRBV6-2/TRBV6-3; CDR3: ASSSRSNEQF
V: TRBV11-2; CDR3: ASSLVWAGDGGEQY
V: TRBV20-1; CDR3: SVKRGGTDTQY
V: TRBV6-1; CDR3: ASSGGTGAYEQY
V: TRBV20-1; CDR3: SARGQGRQY
V: TRBV6-2/TRBV6-3; CDR3: ASRTHGRANVLT
V: TRBV12-3/TRBV12-4; CDR3: ASSPPNKNTEAF
V: TRBV6-1; CDR3: ASTAQWGNTIY
V: TRBV10-3; CDR3: AIRGGPNTGELF
V: TRBV3-1; CDR3: ASSRGQGDTEAF
V: TRBV27; CDR3: ASSLNLNEQY
V: TRBV5-1; CDR3: ASREKNTEAF
V: TRBV4-3; CDR3: ASSQGWTGRNEQF
V: TRBV6-1; CDR3: ASGVGGTYSYNEQF
V: TRBV10-3; CDR3: AISPHGQQETQY
V: TRBV20-1; CDR3: SARGRQGPYEQY
V: TRBV7-9; CDR3: ASSPSADEQF
V: TRBV7-9; CDR3: ASSQYGDGTEAF
V: TRBV20-1; CDR3: SAPRLAGGADTQY
V: TRBV6-2/TRBV6-3; CDR3: ASSYWGGNQPQH
V: TRBV3-1; CDR3: ASSQEGGGDTQY
V: TRBV5-1; CDR3: ASSLHGTGATEAF